This T cell receptor beta chain was documented in a study of blood T cell repertoires in COVID-19. The repertoire was sequenced with immunoSEQ multiplex PCR; TCRdb's copy has only in-frame clones and lacks some. The profile shows about 90,000 clones, approximately 86% of them singletons. This CDR3 comprises 14 residues. V was clipped by 2 bases and J by 13 bases, with 15 bases between them. Germline CDR1 is LGHDT and CDR2 is YNNKEL (reference sequence). This clone was observed once. The receptor was isolated from a woman between 65 and 79 years old with active or convalescent COVID-19. The sample consisted of peripheral blood. The chain combines TRBV3-1 (or the pseudogene TRBV3-2) with TRBJ1-6, with D unresolved. In DNA form, the CDR3 reads TGTGCCAGCAGCCAAAGCGGGTGGGGTGAGCCCCTCCACTTT. This translates into CASSQSGWGEPLHF.